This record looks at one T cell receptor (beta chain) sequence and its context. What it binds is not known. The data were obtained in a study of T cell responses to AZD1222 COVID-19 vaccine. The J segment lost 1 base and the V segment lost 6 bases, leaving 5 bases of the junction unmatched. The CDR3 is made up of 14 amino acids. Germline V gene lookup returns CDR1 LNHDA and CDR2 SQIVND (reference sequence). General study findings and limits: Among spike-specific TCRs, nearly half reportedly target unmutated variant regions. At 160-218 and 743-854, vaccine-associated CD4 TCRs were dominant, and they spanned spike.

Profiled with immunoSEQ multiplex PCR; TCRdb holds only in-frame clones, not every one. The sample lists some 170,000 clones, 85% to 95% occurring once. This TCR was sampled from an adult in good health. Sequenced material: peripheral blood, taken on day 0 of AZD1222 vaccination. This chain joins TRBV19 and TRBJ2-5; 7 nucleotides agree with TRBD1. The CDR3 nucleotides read TGTGCCAGTAGCCTACAGGGGACCCAAGAGACCCAGTACTTC. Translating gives CASSLQGTQETQYF.